This TCR beta chain comes out of a study of PD-L1 blockade in urothelial cancer. Overall study context: Analyzed time points were 3 weeks (second dose) and 6 weeks after therapy began.

This clone was detected once. Assay used: immunoSEQ multiplex PCR; TCRdb lists only in-frame clones, some missing. This table has tens of thousands of clones, about 83% appearing once. The CDR3 extends over 16 amino acids. V dropped 5 bases and J dropped 2; count of bases not matched to a gene: 11. Germline CDR1 and CDR2: SGHDT and YYEEEE. Regarding time point: pretreatment peripheral blood. The chain couples TRBV5-6 to TRBJ2-7; 9 bases agree with TRBD1. This sample comprised PBMCs, obtained around atezolizumab (anti-PD-L1) treatment. This clonotype was obtained from a woman aged 55-70 years with urothelial cancer. The CDR3 region has the DNA TGTGCCAGCAGTCAACAGGGGGCCCGATCAGCCTACGAGCAGTACTTC. Its protein is CASSQQGARSAYEQYF.